This TCR beta chain was recorded in a study of cytomegalovirus exposure and HLA in healthy donors. For the study at large: In terms of ancestry, the Caucasian-associated cluster contained about four fifths of the approximately 400 genotyped donors.

PCR involved 60 Vbeta and 13 Jbeta primers. The assay was immunoSEQ multiplex PCR, and TCRdb's table has in-frame clones only and misses some. This sample has 100,000 to 120,000 clones, with approximately 86% found just once. From germline, CDR1 is SGHRS and CDR2 YFSETQ. V shed 0 bases and J shed 6 bases, with 12 bases lying between them. This CDR3 has 14 amino acids. This clonotype was sampled from a man aged 40-50 years in good health and CMV-seronegative. The sample was PBMCs. The chain employs TRBV5-1 and TRBJ1-2, with TRBD1 as a possible D gene (5 bases). The CDR3 loop is CASSLDGGTNGYTF. CDR3 DNA: TGCGCCAGCAGCTTGGACGGAGGGACTAATGGCTACACCTTC.